The entry below gives a single T cell receptor beta chain sequence along with its context. This clonotype appeared a few times. The antigen it binds to is not known. No quality values exist for individual bases; no much larger clone is one base distant. The sample comes from a study of spatial heterogeneity in lung cancer (dated by TCRdb to the late 2010s). In the study overall: Donors were around 71 patients with early-stage, untreated non-small cell lung cancer from the lung TRACERx cohort. Follow-up PBMC samples were sequenced whenever available, with a median time to follow-up of 2 to 3 years after resection. Beta-chain transcripts were consistently detected in greater numbers than alpha-chain transcripts, which likely reflected higher beta-chain transcript abundance. In the raw uncorrected reads, each unique combination of TCR and UMI appeared more than ten times on average. The study quantitatively compared TCR alpha and beta repertoires across multiple tumor regions, matched nontumor lung and blood in non-small cell lung cancer. TCR repertoire features were related to nonsynonymous mutation counts determined by whole-exome sequencing of tumor tissue. Both alpha and beta chains were TCR-sequenced in hundreds of tumor regions, approximately 68 matched nontumor lung samples and around 50 PBMC samples obtained at surgery. What the authors observed across the whole study: Additional single-cell paired TCR alpha and beta sequencing was considered necessary to confirm, at a functional level, the hypothesis that regional TCRs recognize regional mutations. Ubiquitous expanded tumor TCRs were found in blood more often at tumor resection than at routine follow-up. Comparisons of baseline and follow-up blood repertoires included only approximately 14 patients.

V is pruned by 6 bases and J by 3 bases, leaving 5 bases of the junction without a gene match. Taken from the germline V gene (reference sequence), the CDR1 and CDR2 loops are LNHDA and SQIVND. Including the terminal cysteine and phenylalanine, the CDR3 comprises 14 residues. Here the CDR3 DNA is all that survives: 42 bases in frame from base 1. The sample's time point, from its label and the paper: blood at routine non-recurrence follow-up after resection. TCR sequencing used whole RNA extracted from tumor and nontumor lung tissue, or from cryopreserved PBMC samples, without cell sorting. A patient was chosen for TCR sequencing only when enough RNA was available from at least two tumor regions. Preparation of the library involved 5' RACE. Sequencing was carried out with a NextSeq 500. The TCR library protocol attached a unique molecular identifier to each TCR cDNA molecule to allow correction of PCR and sequencing errors. In the paper's pipeline: TCR identification, UMI-based error correction and CDR3 extraction were all carried out with Decombinator tools. Expanded TCRs were defined as those above a frequency of 2 per 1,000, corresponding to the top 1% of the tumor frequency distribution. Rényi diversity was computed with the R vegan package after subsampling each repertoire 100 times to 5,000 TCRs. CDR3 similarity networks were built from amino acid triplet string-kernel similarity, with CDR3s being connected when pairwise similarity was above 0.82. Clones were called with MiXCR by TCRdb after fastp trimmed the public reads at Q25, and only in-frame beta chains were retained. Entries are consolidated by CDR3 protein sequence, retaining the most common genes and DNA. The authors' filters were not applied to this entry. This sample comprises 30,000 to 40,000 distinct CDR3 sequences, around 6.9% of them detected only once. The ten biggest clones cover around 9.4% of the sample.

This sequence uses TRBV19 and TRBJ2-5; a stretch of 9 junction bases matches TRBD1. This material consisted of PBMCs, taken at follow-up. This TCR derives from a male donor with early-stage non-small cell lung cancer. At the DNA level, the sequence is TGTGCCAGTAGCCGGGACAGGGCGGAAGAGACCCAGTACTTC. This gives the protein CASSRDRAEETQYF.